Detailed here is one TCR beta chain. Its target is not known. The sample is drawn from a study of shared clonotypes between healthy human individuals. Study outcomes and limitations: Generation of non-shared clonotypes was less probable than generation of clonotypes shared by all four donors.

Profiling relied on immunoSEQ multiplex PCR, and the TCRdb table lists in-frame clones only, not all of them. The repertoire includes about a million clones, approximately 80% of them detected once, and 0.89% sits in the top ten. Trimming shortened V by 0 bases and J by 7 bases, and 13 bases separated the two germline ends. This CDR3 region has 15 residues. Germline V lookup: CDR1 SGHAT, CDR2 FQNNGV. This receptor was identified in a young man in good health. Some clones in this sample may be carry-over from other donors' samples. The V call is TRBV11-2, the J call TRBJ2-1, with D possibly matching TRBD1 (6 bases). Source material: memory CD4+ T cells from PBMCs. Subset of the sample: CD45RA-negative fraction. The CDR3 protein is CASSLDRGTMNEQFF. DNA for the CDR3: TGTGCCAGCAGCTTAGATAGGGGGACAATGAATGAGCAGTTCTTC.